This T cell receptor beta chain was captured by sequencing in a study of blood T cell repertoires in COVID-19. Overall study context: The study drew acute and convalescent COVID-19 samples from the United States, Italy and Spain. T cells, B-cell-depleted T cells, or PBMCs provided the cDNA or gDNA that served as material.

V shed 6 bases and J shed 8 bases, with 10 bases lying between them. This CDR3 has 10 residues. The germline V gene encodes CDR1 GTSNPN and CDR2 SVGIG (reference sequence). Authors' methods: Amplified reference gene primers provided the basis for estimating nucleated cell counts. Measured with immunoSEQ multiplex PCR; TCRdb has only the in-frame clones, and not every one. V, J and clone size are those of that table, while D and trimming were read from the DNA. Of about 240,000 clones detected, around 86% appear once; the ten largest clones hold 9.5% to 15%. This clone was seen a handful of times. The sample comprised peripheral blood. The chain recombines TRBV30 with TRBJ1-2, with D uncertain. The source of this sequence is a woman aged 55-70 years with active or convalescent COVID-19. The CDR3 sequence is CACHREGYTF. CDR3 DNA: TGTGCCTGCCATCGAGAAGGCTACACCTTC.